These T cell receptor beta chains were read from a single sample in a study of CD8+ T cells in alopecia areata. TCRdb keeps only in-frame clones here, not all; method: immunoSEQ multiplex PCR. In the table there are almost 250,000 clones, about two thirds of which are singletons. The source material was CD4+ T cells sorted from blood, sampled at week 0. The receptor set was obtained from a human donor with alopecia areata. CDR3s include the opening cysteine and the closing phenylalanine or tryptophan. The D gene is left open where the match is weak. Size is omitted from some rows. Given values are once, few, many or a class for expanded clones.

CDR3 length: 15
J gene: TRBJ2-2
D gene: TRBD1
V gene: TRBV18
clone size: -
CDR3 protein: CASSPGQMNTGELFF
CDR3 DNA: TGTGCCAGCTCTCCGGGACAGATGAACACCGGGGAGCTGTTTTTT

CDR3 length: 15
J gene: TRBJ1-1
D gene: -
V gene: TRBV25-1
clone size: -
CDR3 protein: CASSEYRAGATEAFF
CDR3 DNA: TGTGCCAGCAGTGAATATAGGGCAGGGGCCACTGAAGCTTTCTTT

CDR3 length: 13
J gene: TRBJ1-5
D gene: -
V gene: TRBV29-1
clone size: -
CDR3 protein: CSVAGGVLGPQHF
CDR3 DNA: TGCAGCGTTGCCGGAGGGGTCCTAGGGCCCCAGCATTTT

CDR3 length: 13
J gene: TRBJ2-3
D gene: -
V gene: TRBV5-8
clone size: -
CDR3 protein: CASMAESTDTQYF
CDR3 DNA: TGTGCCAGCATGGCAGAGAGCACAGATACGCAGTATTTT

CDR3 length: 15
J gene: TRBJ2-1
D gene: TRBD2
V gene: TRBV30
clone size: -
CDR3 protein: CAWSWASGLYNEQFF
CDR3 DNA: TGTGCCTGGAGCTGGGCTAGCGGATTATACAATGAGCAGTTCTTC

CDR3 length: 13
J gene: TRBJ1-1
D gene: TRBD1
V gene: TRBV6-5
clone size: -
CDR3 protein: CASSRDRNTEAFF
CDR3 DNA: TGTGCCAGCAGTCGGGACAGAAACACTGAAGCTTTCTTT

CDR3 length: 15
J gene: TRBJ1-2
D gene: -
V gene: TRBV7-6
clone size: few
CDR3 protein: CASSLGQGLVYGYTF
CDR3 DNA: TGTGCCAGCAGCTTAGGGCAGGGCCTTGTCTATGGCTACACCTTC

CDR3 length: 12
J gene: TRBJ1-5
D gene: -
V gene: TRBV29-1
clone size: -
CDR3 protein: CSVAGSNQPQHF
CDR3 DNA: TGCAGCGTTGCTGGTAGCAATCAGCCCCAGCATTTT

CDR3 length: 11
J gene: TRBJ2-7
D gene: -
V gene: TRBV29-1
clone size: -
CDR3 protein: CSVQQAYEQYF
CDR3 DNA: TGCAGCGTCCAACAGGCCTACGAGCAGTACTTC

CDR3 length: 12
J gene: TRBJ2-5
D gene: -
V gene: TRBV30
clone size: -
CDR3 protein: CAVSGLAETQYF
CDR3 DNA: TGTGCCGTCTCCGGACTGGCCGAGACCCAGTACTTC

CDR3 length: 16
J gene: TRBJ2-3
D gene: -
V gene: TRBV11-3
clone size: -
CDR3 protein: CASSLGGAGTTDTQYF
CDR3 DNA: TGTGCCAGCAGCTTAGGTGGCGCAGGCACCACAGATACGCAGTATTTT